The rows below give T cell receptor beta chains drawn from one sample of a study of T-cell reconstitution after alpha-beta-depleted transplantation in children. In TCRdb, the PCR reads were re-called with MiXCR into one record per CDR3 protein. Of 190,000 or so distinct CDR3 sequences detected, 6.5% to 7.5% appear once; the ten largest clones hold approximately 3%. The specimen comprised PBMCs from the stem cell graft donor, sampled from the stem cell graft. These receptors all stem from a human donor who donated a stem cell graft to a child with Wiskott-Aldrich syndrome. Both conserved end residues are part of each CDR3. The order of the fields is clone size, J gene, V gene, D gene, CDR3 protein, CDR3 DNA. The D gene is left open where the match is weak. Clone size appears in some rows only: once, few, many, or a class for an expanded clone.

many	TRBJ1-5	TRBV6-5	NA	CASRGDYSNQPQHF	TGTGCCAGCAGAGGGGACTATAGCAATCAGCCCCAGCATTTT
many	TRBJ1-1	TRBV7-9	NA	CASSLAGRGDTEAFF	TGTGCCAGCAGCTTGGCGGGCAGGGGAGACACTGAAGCTTTCTTT
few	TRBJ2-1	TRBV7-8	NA	CASSLAGFSQEQFF	TGTGCCAGCAGCTTAGCGGGGTTCTCTCAAGAGCAGTTCTTC
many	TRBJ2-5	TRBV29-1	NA	CSAGENFPQETQYF	TGCAGCGCCGGGGAAAACTTCCCCCAAGAGACCCAGTACTTC
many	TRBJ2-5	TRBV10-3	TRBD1	CAISGTGKVETQYF	TGTGCCATCAGTGGGACAGGGAAAGTTGAGACCCAGTACTTC
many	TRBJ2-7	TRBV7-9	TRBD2	CASSLATSGPSYEQYF	TGTGCCAGCAGCTTAGCGACTAGCGGGCCGTCCTACGAGCAGTACTTC
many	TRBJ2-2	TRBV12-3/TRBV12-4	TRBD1	CASRKRGQDSTGELFF	TGTGCCAGCCGGAAGAGGGGGCAGGACTCCACCGGGGAGCTGTTTTTT
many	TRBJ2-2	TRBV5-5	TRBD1	CASSFRDRYTGELFF	TGTGCCAGCAGCTTCCGGGACAGATACACCGGGGAGCTGTTTTTT
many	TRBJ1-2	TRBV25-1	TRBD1	CASSESRGDYGYTF	TGTGCCAGCAGTGAATCCAGGGGGGACTATGGCTACACCTTC
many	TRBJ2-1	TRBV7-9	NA	CASSGYNEQFF	TGTGCCAGCAGCGGCTACAATGAGCAGTTCTTC
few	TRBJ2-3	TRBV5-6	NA	CASSWGTGVSAQYF	TGTGCCAGCAGCTGGGGGACTGGCGTCTCGGCGCAGTATTTT
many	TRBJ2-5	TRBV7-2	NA	CASSLWAGTETQYF	TGTGCCAGCAGCTTATGGGCGGGAACCGAGACCCAGTACTTC
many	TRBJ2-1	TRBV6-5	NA	CASSYTLHAGQFF	TGTGCCAGCAGTTACACCCTACACGCCGGGCAGTTCTTC
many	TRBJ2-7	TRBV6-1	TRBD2	CASTGGVTSGEQYF	TGTGCCAGCACGGGGGGAGTCACATCGGGTGAGCAGTACTTC
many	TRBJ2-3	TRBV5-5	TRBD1	CAGSLARGSSTDTQYF	TGTGCCGGCAGCTTGGCCAGGGGGTCTAGCACAGATACGCAGTATTTT
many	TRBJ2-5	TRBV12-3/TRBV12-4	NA	CASRTGTIPAETQYF	TGTGCCAGCCGGACAGGGACTATCCCCGCGGAGACCCAGTACTTC
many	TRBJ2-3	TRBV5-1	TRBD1	CASSRQGFSFAPTSTDTQYF	TGCGCCAGCAGCCGACAGGGCTTTAGCTTTGCGCCGACTAGCACAGATACGCAGTATTTT
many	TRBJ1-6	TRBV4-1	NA	CASSQDPGRNNSPLHF	TGCGCCAGCAGCCAAGATCCGGGCCGCAATAATTCACCCCTCCACTTT
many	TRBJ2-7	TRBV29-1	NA	CSVEYGDPYEQYF	TGCAGCGTTGAGTACGGGGACCCCTACGAGCAGTACTTC
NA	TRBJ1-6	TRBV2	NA	CASSVAGAAPPLHF	TGTGCCAGCAGTGTAGCGGGAGCTGCTCCACCCCTCCACTTT
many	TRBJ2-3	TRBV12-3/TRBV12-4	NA	CASSPSAEDTQYF	TGTGCCAGCAGTCCGTCAGCGGAAGATACGCAGTATTTT
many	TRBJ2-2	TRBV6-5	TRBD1	CASSYSTGEVTGELFF	TGTGCCAGCAGTTACTCGACAGGGGAGGTAACCGGGGAGCTGTTTTTT
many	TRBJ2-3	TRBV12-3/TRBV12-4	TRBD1	CASRPTGGVSDTQYF	TGTGCCAGCAGGCCGACAGGGGGCGTCTCAGATACGCAGTATTTT
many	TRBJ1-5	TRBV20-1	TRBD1	CSARMDRGGQPQHF	TGCAGTGCTAGGATGGACAGGGGTGGGCAGCCCCAGCATTTT
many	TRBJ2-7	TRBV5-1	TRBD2	CASSPSGRDYHEQYF	TGCGCCAGCAGTCCCAGCGGGAGGGATTACCACGAGCAGTACTTC
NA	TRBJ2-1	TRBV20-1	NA	CSARLAPHSSYNEQFF	TGCAGTGCTAGACTAGCGCCTCATAGCTCCTACAATGAGCAGTTCTTC
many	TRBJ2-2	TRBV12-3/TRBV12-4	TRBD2	CAGKKTSTSTELFF	TGTGCCGGGAAGAAGACTAGCACCAGCACGGAGCTGTTTTTT
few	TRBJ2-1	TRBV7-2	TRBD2	CASSFAGGVNEQFF	TGTGCCAGCAGCTTCGCGGGAGGAGTCAATGAGCAGTTCTTC
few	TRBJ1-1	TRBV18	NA	CASSPPSVDTEAFF	TGTGCCAGCTCACCACCGTCTGTAGACACTGAAGCTTTCTTT
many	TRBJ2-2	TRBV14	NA	CASSPLTGVTNTGELFF	TGTGCCAGCAGCCCCTTGACAGGAGTTACGAACACCGGGGAGCTGTTTTTT
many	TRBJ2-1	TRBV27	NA	CASEWGAEQFF	TGTGCCAGCGAATGGGGGGCTGAGCAGTTCTTC
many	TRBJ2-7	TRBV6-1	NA	CASSPGEDLGSGQYF	TGTGCCAGCAGTCCTGGGGAGGACCTCGGTTCCGGGCAGTACTTC
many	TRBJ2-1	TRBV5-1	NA	CASSPGLMSSYNEQFF	TGCGCCAGCAGCCCGGGACTTATGAGCTCCTACAATGAGCAGTTCTTC
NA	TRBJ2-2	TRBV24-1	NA	CATSDSPGAGELFF	TGTGCCACCAGTGATTCTCCGGGAGCCGGGGAGCTGTTTTTT
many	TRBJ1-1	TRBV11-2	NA	CASSLHEQVLAEAFF	TGTGCCAGCAGCTTGCATGAACAGGTTCTAGCTGAAGCTTTCTTT
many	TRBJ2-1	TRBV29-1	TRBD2	CSVEGLAEYNEQFF	TGCAGCGTTGAAGGGCTAGCGGAATACAATGAGCAGTTCTTC
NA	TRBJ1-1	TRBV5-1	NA	CASSLGQNMNTEAFF	TGCGCCAGCAGCCTAGGACAGAACATGAACACTGAAGCTTTCTTT
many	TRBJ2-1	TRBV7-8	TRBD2	CASSFKLAGGRGSYNEQFF	TGTGCCAGCAGCTTCAAACTAGCGGGAGGGCGAGGCTCCTACAATGAGCAGTTCTTC
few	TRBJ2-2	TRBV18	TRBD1	CASSLRTGSPGELFF	TGTGCCAGCTCACTAAGGACAGGGTCGCCCGGGGAGCTGTTTTTT